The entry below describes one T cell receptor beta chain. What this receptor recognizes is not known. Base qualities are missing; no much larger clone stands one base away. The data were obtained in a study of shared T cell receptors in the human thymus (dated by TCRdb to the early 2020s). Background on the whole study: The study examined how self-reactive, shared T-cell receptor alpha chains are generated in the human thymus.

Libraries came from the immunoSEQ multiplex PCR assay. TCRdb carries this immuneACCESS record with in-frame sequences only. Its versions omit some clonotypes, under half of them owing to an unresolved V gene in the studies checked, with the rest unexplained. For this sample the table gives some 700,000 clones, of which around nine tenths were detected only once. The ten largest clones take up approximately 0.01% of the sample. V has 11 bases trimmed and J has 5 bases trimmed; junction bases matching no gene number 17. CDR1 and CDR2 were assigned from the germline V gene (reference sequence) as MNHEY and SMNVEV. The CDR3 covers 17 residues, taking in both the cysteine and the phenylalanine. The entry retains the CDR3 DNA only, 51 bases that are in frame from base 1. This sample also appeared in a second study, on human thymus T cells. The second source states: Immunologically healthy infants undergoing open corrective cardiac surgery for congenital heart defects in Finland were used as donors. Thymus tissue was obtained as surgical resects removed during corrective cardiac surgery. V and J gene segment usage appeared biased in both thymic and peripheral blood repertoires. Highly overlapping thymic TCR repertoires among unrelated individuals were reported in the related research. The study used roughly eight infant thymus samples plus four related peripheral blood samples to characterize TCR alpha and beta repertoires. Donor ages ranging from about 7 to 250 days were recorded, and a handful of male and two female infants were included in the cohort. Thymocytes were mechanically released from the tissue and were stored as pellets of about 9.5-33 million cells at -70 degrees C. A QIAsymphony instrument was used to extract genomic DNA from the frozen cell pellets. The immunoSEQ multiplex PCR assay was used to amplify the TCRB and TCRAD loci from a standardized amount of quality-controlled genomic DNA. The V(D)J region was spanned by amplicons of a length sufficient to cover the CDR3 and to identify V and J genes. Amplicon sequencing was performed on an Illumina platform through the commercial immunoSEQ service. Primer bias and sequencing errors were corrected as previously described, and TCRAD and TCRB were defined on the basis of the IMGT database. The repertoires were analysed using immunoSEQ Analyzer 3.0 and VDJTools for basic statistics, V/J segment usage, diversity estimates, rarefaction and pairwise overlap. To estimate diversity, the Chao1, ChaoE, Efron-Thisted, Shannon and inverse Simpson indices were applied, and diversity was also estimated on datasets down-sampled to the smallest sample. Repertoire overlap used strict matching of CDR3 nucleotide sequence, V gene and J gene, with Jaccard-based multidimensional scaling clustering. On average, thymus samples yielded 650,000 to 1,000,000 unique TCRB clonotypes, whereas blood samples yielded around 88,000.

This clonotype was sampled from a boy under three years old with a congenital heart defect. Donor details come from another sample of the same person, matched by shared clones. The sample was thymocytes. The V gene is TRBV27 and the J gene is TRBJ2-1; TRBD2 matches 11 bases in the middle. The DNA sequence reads TGTGCCGTCAAAGAGGGGTCCTTAGCGGGAGGGGACAATGAGCAGTTCTTC. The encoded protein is CAVKEGSLAGGDNEQFF.